A selection of T cell receptor beta chains follows, all from one sample in a study of technical replicates of blood from a few donors. TCRdb's table, derived via immunoSEQ multiplex PCR, lists solely in-frame clones and lacks some. In the table there are 75,000 to 100,000 clones, about 94% of which are singletons. Sequences were obtained from T cells isolated from PBMCs. The source of these receptors is a human donor in good health. The CDR3 runs from the conserved cysteine through the conserved F or W. A D gene is named only where the DNA matches it firmly. Some rows mark clone size as missing; the rest say once, few, many or name a class of expanded clone.

size,J,V,D,CDR3,DNA
once,TRBJ2-2,TRBV19,TRBD2,CASTHQGGPGELFF,TGTGCCAGTACCCACCAGGGAGGGCCCGGGGAGCTGTTTTTT
.,TRBJ2-7,TRBV2,TRBD1,CASSGQGEQYF,TGTGCCAGCTCCGGACAGGGCGAGCAGTACTTC
.,TRBJ2-7,TRBV5-4,TRBD1,CASSLPRDRIYEQYF,TGTGCCAGCAGCTTGCCCCGGGACAGGATTTACGAGCAGTACTTC
.,TRBJ2-1,TRBV21-1,.,CASSKEGQPLAGASYNEQFF,TGTGCCAGCAGCAAAGAGGGTCAACCACTAGCGGGAGCGTCCTACAATGAGCAGTTCTTC
.,TRBJ2-1,TRBV6-5,.,CASSSLGTAGNEQFF,TGTGCCAGCAGTTCCCTCGGGACCGCGGGGAATGAGCAGTTCTTC
.,TRBJ2-5,TRBV5-4,.,CASSFSFDIQETQYF,TGTGCCAGCAGCTTTAGCTTCGATATCCAAGAGACCCAGTACTTC
.,TRBJ2-7,TRBV27,.,CASSPTDKPYEQYF,TGTGCCAGCAGTCCGACCGACAAGCCCTACGAGCAGTACTTC
.,TRBJ2-1,TRBV30,TRBD2,CAWTLGLAGTKNEQFF,TGTGCCTGGACGTTGGGACTAGCGGGAACGAAGAATGAGCAGTTCTTC
once,TRBJ1-4,TRBV4-2,TRBD1,CASSLTAKTGGGEKLFF,TGTGCCAGCAGCCTGACGGCGAAAACAGGGGGAGGTGAAAAACTGTTTTTT
.,TRBJ1-2,TRBV19,.,CASSPQGGGYTF,TGTGCCAGTAGTCCTCAAGGGGGAGGCTACACCTTC
.,TRBJ2-7,TRBV18,TRBD1,CASSLYGTGGTLSYEQYF,TGTGCCAGCTCACTCTACGGGACAGGGGGTACCCTTTCCTACGAGCAGTACTTC